This is a list of T cell receptor beta chains from one sample in a study of a mutant IDH1 vaccine in newly diagnosed glioma. Sequencing was performed with immunoSEQ multiplex PCR; in TCRdb, only in-frame clones are kept and a portion is missing. Of about 47,000 clones in the sample, more than 75% are singletons; the top ten hold 5.7%. Their target antigens are unknown. Sequenced material: PBMCs, taken from a glioma patient whose treatment included an IDH1 peptide vaccine. Receptors were obtained from a woman aged 40-49 years with glioma. The CDR3 runs from the conserved cysteine through the conserved F or W. D genes are given only for firm matches. Some rows mark clone size as missing; the rest say once, few, many or name a class of expanded clone.

CDR3 | DNA | J | size | D | V
CASSFIRYEQYF | TGTGCCAGCAGTTTTATTAGGTACGAGCAGTACTTC | TRBJ2-7 | - | - | TRBV6-6
CASSPGGGKGYTF | TGTGCCAGCAGCCCAGGGGGCGGGAAAGGCTACACCTTC | TRBJ1-2 | - | TRBD1 | TRBV7-9
CASRGQGTGEAFF | TGTGCCAGCAGGGGACAGGGGACAGGTGAAGCTTTCTTT | TRBJ1-1 | - | TRBD1 | TRBV6-1
CASSIPGEGSPLHF | TGTGCCAGTAGTATTCCGGGCGAGGGGTCACCCCTCCACTTT | TRBJ1-6 | - | - | TRBV19
CASSLVGLQETQYF | TGTGCCAGCAGCTTGGTTGGGCTTCAAGAGACCCAGTACTTC | TRBJ2-5 | - | - | TRBV5-4
CASSDTGENNEQFF | TGTGCCAGCAGTGATACAGGGGAGAATAATGAGCAGTTCTTC | TRBJ2-1 | - | TRBD1 | TRBV6-1
CASSQGLYGYTF | TGTGCCAGCAGTCAGGGACTCTATGGCTACACCTTC | TRBJ1-2 | - | - | TRBV6-5
CASSPRAGLLNEQYF | TGTGCCAGCAGCCCCCGCGCGGGTCTCCTTAACGAGCAGTACTTC | TRBJ2-7 | - | - | TRBV6-1
CASSSGTINEQFF | TGTGCCAGCAGTTCCGGGACTATCAATGAGCAGTTCTTC | TRBJ2-1 | few | TRBD2 | TRBV11-3
CASALDRVGYEQYF | TGTGCTAGTGCCCTAGACAGGGTGGGGTACGAGCAGTACTTC | TRBJ2-7 | - | TRBD1 | TRBV12-5
CASSLGTSGSEQFF | TGTGCCAGCAGCTTAGGGACTAGCGGAAGCGAGCAGTTCTTC | TRBJ2-1 | - | TRBD2 | TRBV7-2
CASSLWGGAGHNEQFF | TGTGCCAGCAGCTTATGGGGGGGGGCTGGGCACAATGAGCAGTTCTTC | TRBJ2-1 | - | - | TRBV7-6
CASSNRDGTYNEQFF | TGTGCCAGTAGTAACCGGGACGGGACCTACAATGAGCAGTTCTTC | TRBJ2-1 | - | - | TRBV19
CASRVTGTSNNEQFF | TGTGCCAGTAGGGTAACCGGGACTAGCAACAATGAGCAGTTCTTC | TRBJ2-1 | - | TRBD2 | TRBV19
CASSFRQDPEKLFF | TGTGCCAGCAGCTTCCGACAGGATCCTGAAAAACTGTTTTTT | TRBJ1-4 | - | - | TRBV5-4
CASSLEAGKYEQYF | TGTGCCAGCAGCTTAGAGGCAGGGAAGTACGAGCAGTACTTC | TRBJ2-7 | - | - | TRBV11-2
CASSISEDTQYF | TGTGCCAGTAGTATATCGGAAGATACGCAGTATTTT | TRBJ2-3 | - | - | TRBV19
CASRGTGRGATNYGYTF | TGTGCCAGCAGGGGGACAGGCCGGGGAGCCACTAACTATGGCTACACCTTC | TRBJ1-2 | - | TRBD1 | TRBV2
CSVELQGPNYGYTF | TGCAGCGTTGAACTGCAGGGCCCTAACTATGGCTACACCTTC | TRBJ1-2 | - | - | TRBV29-1
CASSIQGIATNEKLFF | TGTGCCAGCAGCATACAGGGTATCGCAACTAATGAAAAACTGTTTTTT | TRBJ1-4 | - | - | TRBV5-5
CASSYPRGNNQPQHF | TGTGCCAGCAGTTATCCCCGGGGGAACAATCAGCCCCAGCATTTT | TRBJ1-5 | - | - | TRBV28
CASSPPGSSYEQYF | TGCGCCAGCAGCCCTCCAGGGAGCTCCTACGAGCAGTACTTC | TRBJ2-7 | - | - | TRBV4-1
CASSLAGRNEQYF | TGTGCCAGCAGCTTGGCGGGGAGGAACGAGCAGTACTTC | TRBJ2-7 | - | - | TRBV7-8
CASSPRQESETQYF | TGTGCCAGCTCACCACGGCAGGAGAGTGAGACCCAGTACTTC | TRBJ2-5 | - | - | TRBV18
CASSSIETQYF | TGTGCCAGCTCATCAATTGAGACCCAGTACTTC | TRBJ2-5 | few | - | TRBV18
CASSSNRETDTQYF | TGCGCCAGCAGCAGCAACAGGGAGACAGATACGCAGTATTTT | TRBJ2-3 | - | - | TRBV5-1
CASSLLGRTDHSGNTIYF | TGTGCCAGCAGTTTATTAGGAAGGACGGACCACTCTGGAAACACCATATATTTT | TRBJ1-3 | - | - | TRBV27
CASSYGGSQPQHF | TGTGCCAGCAGTTACGGGGGGAGCCAGCCCCAGCATTTT | TRBJ1-5 | - | - | TRBV6-6
CASSEGDRNQPQHF | TGTGCCAGCAGTGAAGGAGACAGGAATCAGCCCCAGCATTTT | TRBJ1-5 | few | - | TRBV25-1
CASKGQSGEQYF | TGCGCCAGCAAAGGACAATCGGGCGAGCAGTACTTC | TRBJ2-7 | - | - | TRBV5-1
CASSPLMNTEAFF | TGTGCCAGCAGCCCTCTGATGAACACTGAAGCTTTCTTT | TRBJ1-1 | few | - | TRBV4-2
CASSQNFGPWVELFF | TGTGCCAGCAGCCAAAATTTCGGGCCTTGGGTCGAACTGTTTTTT | TRBJ1-4 | - | - | TRBV4-2
CASSQQSGSYNEQFF | TGCGCCAGCAGCCAACAAAGCGGCTCCTACAATGAGCAGTTCTTC | TRBJ2-1 | - | - | TRBV4-1
CASRLGNEQYF | TGTGCCAGCAGGTTGGGTAACGAGCAGTACTTC | TRBJ2-7 | - | - | TRBV27
CAWSRQAGNTIYF | TGTGCCTGGAGTAGGCAGGCTGGAAACACCATATATTTT | TRBJ1-3 | - | - | TRBV30
CASSDGSSGELFF | TGTGCCAGCAGTGATGGGTCTTCCGGGGAGCTGTTTTTT | TRBJ2-2 | few | - | TRBV6-4
CASSQDFARAPYEQYF | TGCGCCAGCAGCCAAGATTTCGCCCGGGCCCCCTACGAGCAGTACTTC | TRBJ2-7 | - | - | TRBV4-1